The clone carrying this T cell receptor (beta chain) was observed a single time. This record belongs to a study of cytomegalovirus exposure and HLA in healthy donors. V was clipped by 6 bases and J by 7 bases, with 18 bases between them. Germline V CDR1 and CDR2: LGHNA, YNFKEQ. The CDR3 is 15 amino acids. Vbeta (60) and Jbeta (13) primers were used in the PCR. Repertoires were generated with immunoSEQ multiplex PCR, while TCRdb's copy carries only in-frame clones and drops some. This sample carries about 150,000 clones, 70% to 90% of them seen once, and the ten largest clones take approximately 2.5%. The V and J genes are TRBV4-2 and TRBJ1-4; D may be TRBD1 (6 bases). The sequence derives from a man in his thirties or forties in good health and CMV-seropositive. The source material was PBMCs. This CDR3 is CASSYGGGGGEKLFF. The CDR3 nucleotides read TGTGCCAGCAGTTATGGAGGGGGGGGAGGTGAAAAACTGTTTTTT.